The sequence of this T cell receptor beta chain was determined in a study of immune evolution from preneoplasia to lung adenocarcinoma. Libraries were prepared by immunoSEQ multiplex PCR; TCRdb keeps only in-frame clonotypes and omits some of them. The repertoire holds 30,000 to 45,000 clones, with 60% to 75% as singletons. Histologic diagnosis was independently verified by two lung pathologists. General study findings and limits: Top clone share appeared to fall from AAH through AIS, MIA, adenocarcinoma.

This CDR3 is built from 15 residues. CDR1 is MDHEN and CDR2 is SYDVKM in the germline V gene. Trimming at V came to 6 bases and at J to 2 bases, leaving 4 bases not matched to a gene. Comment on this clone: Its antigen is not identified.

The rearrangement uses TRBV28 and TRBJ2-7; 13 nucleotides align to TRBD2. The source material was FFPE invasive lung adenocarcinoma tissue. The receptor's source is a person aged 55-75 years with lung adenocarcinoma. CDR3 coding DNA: TGTGCCAGCAGCCAGACTAGCGGGGGGACCTACGAGCAGTACTTC. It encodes CASSQTSGGTYEQYF.